These 28 T cell receptor beta chains came from one sample sequenced in a study of control samples from healthy donors and cancer patients. Method: immunoSEQ multiplex PCR; TCRdb's copy keeps in-frame clones and lacks some. Among around 110,000 clones listed, 70% to 90% were seen once. The sequenced sample was blood. These receptors all stem from a woman in her seventies in good health.

The chain employs TRBV3-1 (or the pseudogene TRBV3-2) and TRBJ1-2; D unclear. Germline CDR1 and CDR2: LGHDT and YNNKEL (reference sequence). Trimming shortened V by 0 bases and J by 7 bases, and 6 bases separated the two germline ends. CDR3 length: 12 residues. CDR3 sequence reads: CASSQEAIGYTF. CDR3 DNA: TGTGCCAGCAGCCAAGAGGCGATTGGCTACACCTTC.

This rearrangement joins TRBV18 to TRBJ1-4; D uncertain. Per the germline V gene, CDR1 is KGHSH and CDR2 is LQKENI. Trimming removed 3 bases at V and 0 bases at J, with 8 bases between. The CDR3 contains 15 residues. As DNA, the CDR3 is TGTGCCAGCTCACCGAGACGGGCAACTAATGAAAAACTGTTTTTT. This encodes CASSPRRATNEKLFF.

This chain uses TRBV11-2 with TRBJ2-2, with D maybe TRBD2 (5 bases). V gave up 5 bases and J gave up 0 bases, with 10 bases separating them. The CDR3 is 15 amino acids. Germline V gene data show CDR1 as SGHAT and CDR2 as FQNNGV. CDR3 bases: TGTGCCAGCAGCCTCGGGGTCGCGAACACCGGGGAGCTGTTTTTT. Protein product: CASSLGVANTGELFF.

The V call is TRBV4-3, the J call TRBJ1-1, with 9 bases identical to TRBD1. From germline, CDR1 is LGHNA and CDR2 YSLEER. The length of the CDR3 is 15 residues. The V gene end was trimmed by 3 bases and the J gene end by 1 base; junction bases not matched to a gene: 3. CDR3 residues: CASSQLTGGNTEAFF. CDR3 coding DNA: TGCGCCAGCAGCCAGCTGACAGGGGGGAACACTGAAGCTTTCTTT.

This chain links TRBV9 with TRBJ1-2, with TRBD1 matching 7 bases. This CDR3 comprises 15 residues. V lost 0 bases and J lost 8; bases outside the gene matches: 10. Per the germline V gene, CDR1 is SGDLS and CDR2 is YYNGEE. The CDR3 sequence: CASSVERGQVGGYTF. The CDR3 bases are TGTGCCAGCAGCGTAGAGAGGGGGCAAGTAGGGGGCTACACCTTC.

A single count supports this clone. The V and J genes are TRBV5-6 and TRBJ1-2; a possible D gene is TRBD1 (5 bases). Germline lookup yields CDR1 SGHDT and CDR2 YYEEEE. V was cut by 5 bases and J by 4 bases, with 15 bases left in between. This CDR3 contains 14 residues. The CDR3 region has the DNA TGTGCCAGCAGACGCTCAGGGATACGCTATGGCTACACCTTC. Amino acid sequence: CASRRSGIRYGYTF.

This clone was detected a few times. The gene calls are TRBV24-1 and TRBJ2-2; D might be TRBD1 (6 bases). Germline V gives CDR1 KGHDR, CDR2 SFDVKD. V lost 3 bases, J lost 2 bases, and 12 bases lay in between. The CDR3 loop spans 16 amino acids. The DNA for the CDR3 is TGTGCCACCAGTGATAGAGACAGGCGCAACACCGGGGAGCTGTTTTTT. It codes for CATSDRDRRNTGELFF.

The V call is TRBV6-5, the J call TRBJ1-2, with D possibly being TRBD1 (5 bases). Trimming removed 6 bases from V and 5 bases from J, with 13 bases in between. The CDR3 has 13 residues. CDR1 is MNHEY and CDR2 is SVGAGI in the germline V gene. As DNA, the CDR3 is TGTGCCAGCAGACCGGGACCTCCTTATGGCTACACCTTC. Its translation is CASRPGPPYGYTF.

This rearrangement joins TRBV9 to TRBJ1-1; no clear D. Germline V gene data show CDR1 as SGDLS and CDR2 as YYNGEE. Trimming cost V 3 bases and J 7 bases, with 10 bases left between them. This CDR3 has 12 amino acids. CDR3 protein: CASSDWTGEAFF. Written as DNA, the CDR3 is TGTGCCAGCAGCGATTGGACGGGTGAAGCTTTCTTT.

The rearrangement joins TRBV9 to TRBJ1-3; maybe TRBD1 (6 bases). This CDR3 region has 17 residues. The V gene's germline CDR1 is SGDLS and CDR2 YYNGEE. Trimming cost V 3 bases and J 1 base, with 17 bases left between them. The CDR3: CASSADLGGASGNTIYF. CDR3 bases: TGTGCCAGCAGCGCCGATTTGGGGGGGGCTTCTGGAAACACCATATATTTT.

The chain has TRBV7-2 and TRBJ1-5; D is ambiguous. This CDR3 has 14 amino acids. Trimming removed 3 bases from V and 4 bases from J, with 10 bases in between. Germline lookup yields CDR1 SGHTA and CDR2 FQGNSA. The CDR3 DNA sequence: TGTGCCAGCAGCTTGTTGGCCTATAATCAGCCCCAGCATTTT. This encodes CASSLLAYNQPQHF.

CDR3 protein: CASSQAHTNQPQHF. As DNA, the CDR3 is TGCGCCAGCAGCCAAGCCCATACCAATCAGCCCCAGCATTTT. The chain employs TRBV4-3 and TRBJ1-5; the D is unclear. Per the germline V gene, CDR1 is LGHNA and CDR2 is YSLEER. The CDR3 runs to 14 residues. V lost 1 base, J lost 3 bases, and 7 bases lay in between.

The V call is TRBV5-5, the J call TRBJ1-5, with D maybe TRBD1 (5 bases). Per the germline V gene, CDR1 is SGHKS and CDR2 is YYEKEE (reference sequence). Deletions cut 4 bases from V and 6 bases from J, with 11 bases between. The CDR3 has 13 residues. CDR3 coding DNA: TGTGCCAGCAGCGAGGACATTTTTCAGCCCCAGCATTTT. Encoded protein: CASSEDIFQPQHF.

This clone was found once. The chain uses TRBV4-2 and TRBJ2-4, with D unclear. Germline V gene sequence: CDR1 LGHNA, CDR2 YNFKEQ. This CDR3 has 17 amino acids. V dropped 2 bases and J dropped 0 bases, with 14 bases sitting between them. The CDR3: CASSQKPDGVAKNIQYF. The CDR3 DNA is TGTGCCAGCAGCCAAAAACCAGATGGGGTAGCCAAAAACATTCAGTACTTC.

The chain carries TRBV4-3 and TRBJ2-7, with D perhaps matching TRBD1 (5 bases). V was trimmed by 0 bases and J by 4 bases, leaving 13 bases between them. The CDR3 is made up of 15 amino acids. Per germline, CDR1 LGHNA and CDR2 YSLEER. CDR3 DNA sequence: TGCGCCAGCAGCCAAGATCCGCAGGGTAGTTACGAGCAGTACTTC. It yields the protein CASSQDPQGSYEQYF.

The chain carries TRBV27 and TRBJ2-7; perhaps TRBD2 as D (5 bases). Trimming removed 2 bases at V and 4 bases at J, with 9 bases between. The CDR3 is made up of 13 amino acids. Per the germline V gene, CDR1 is MNHEY and CDR2 is SMNVEV (reference sequence). The CDR3 DNA sequence: TGTGCCAGCAGTTTAGGGCGGGCTTACGAGCAGTACTTC. Residues: CASSLGRAYEQYF.

The rearrangement uses TRBV6-2 or TRBV6-3 and TRBJ1-1, with TRBD1 matching over 10 bases. Trimming cost V 6 bases and J 3 bases; bases outside gene matches: 7. The CDR3 length is 15 residues. Per the germline V gene, CDR1 is MNHEY and CDR2 is SVGEGT. The CDR3 sequence is CASSGSGQGDTEAFF. DNA for the CDR3: TGTGCCAGCAGCGGTAGCGGACAGGGGGACACTGAAGCTTTCTTT.

The chain joins TRBV7-9 to TRBJ2-3; TRBD2 is a possible D gene (6 bases). Germline V gene sequence: CDR1 SEHNR, CDR2 FQNEAQ (reference sequence). Trimming left V 7 bases short and J 0 bases short, with 14 bases between. CDR3 length: 15 residues. The CDR3 DNA reads TGTGCCAGCACCCCCCCGGGGGTGAGCACAGATACGCAGTATTTT. The encoded protein is CASTPPGVSTDTQYF.

The J gene is TRBJ2-7, the V gene TRBV20-1; no reliable D call. The CDR3 has 13 amino acids. V lost 3 bases and J lost 2, with 11 bases in between. The germline V gene has CDR1 DFQATT and CDR2 SNEGSKA (reference sequence). The CDR3 DNA follows: TGCAGTGCTAGTTTCGGCACAGCCTACGAGCAGTACTTC. Translated: CSASFGTAYEQYF.

The CDR3 nucleotides are TGTGCCAGCAGCTTAGCGGCGGTTACCTACGAGCAGTACTTC. Encoded protein: CASSLAAVTYEQYF. The chain couples TRBV7-2 to TRBJ2-7; D not resolved. V was shortened by 0 bases and J by 2 bases, with 8 bases between the two germline ends. The CDR3 sequence is 14 residues long. Per the germline V gene, CDR1 is SGHTA and CDR2 is FQGNSA.

The chain links TRBV7-2 to TRBJ1-1; D unclear. CDR1 is SGHTA, CDR2 FQGNSA, per germline. The CDR3 covers 14 residues. Trimming stripped 1 base from V and 4 bases from J, with 10 bases between. CDR3 nucleotides: TGTGCCAGCAGCTTAGTTATGGGGATCACTGAAGCTTTCTTT. Its protein is CASSLVMGITEAFF.

The rearrangement joins TRBV20-1 to TRBJ1-2; D remains unclear. The V end was cut by 2 bases, the J end by 3 bases, with 4 bases between. This CDR3 has 11 amino acids. CDR1 is DFQATT, CDR2 SNEGSKA, per germline (reference sequence). In DNA, the CDR3 is TGCAGTGCTAGACGAGACTATGGCTACACCTTC. This translates into CSARRDYGYTF.

This chain connects TRBV2 to TRBJ2-1; 10 positions agree with TRBD1. The CDR3 spans 15 residues. Germline trimming cut 4 bases from V and 8 bases from J; bases unmatched to any gene: 8. Germline CDR1 SNHLY, CDR2 FYNNEI. CDR3 region: CASSVDRGPPDEQFF. CDR3 nucleotide sequence: TGTGCCAGCAGTGTCGACAGGGGGCCCCCGGATGAGCAGTTCTTC.

The rearrangement links TRBV15 to TRBJ2-7, with D possibly TRBD2 on 5 matching bases. CDR1 and CDR2 (germline): LNHNV, YYDKDF (reference sequence). V was pared by 0 bases and J by 0 bases, with 9 bases between. The CDR3 has 15 amino acids. In nucleotides, the CDR3 is TGTGCCACCAGCAGAGAAGCGGCAAGCTCCTACGAGCAGTACTTC. It translates to CATSREAASSYEQYF.

This chain links TRBV9 with TRBJ1-3; 8 bases are shared with TRBD1. The V gene's germline CDR1 is SGDLS and CDR2 YYNGEE. The CDR3 length is 15 residues. J gave up 4 bases and V 4 bases, and 7 bases lay outside the gene matches. CDR3 coding DNA: TGTGCCAGCAGCTCCACCTGGGACAGGGGAAACACCATATATTTT. Encoded protein: CASSSTWDRGNTIYF. The complete variable domain, with remaining parts taken from reference TRBV9 and TRBJ1-3, reads DSGVTQTPKHLITATGQRVTLRCSPRSGDLSVYWYQQSLDQGLQFLIQYYNGEERAKGNILERFSAQQFPDLHSELNLSSLELGDSALYFCASSSTWDRGNTIYFGEGSWLTVV.

The chain combines TRBV5-1 with TRBJ1-2; TRBD1 matches 8 bases. This CDR3 has 12 residues. V dropped 2 bases and J dropped 8; count of bases not matched to a gene: 2. CDR1 and CDR2 from the germline V gene are SGHRS and YFSETQ. The CDR3 here is CASSLGQGGYTF. For the CDR3, the DNA is TGCGCCAGCAGCTTAGGACAGGGCGGCTACACCTTC.

The chain links TRBV10-1 to TRBJ2-7, with 8 bases lining up with TRBD1. Germline CDR1 WNHNN, CDR2 SYGVQD (reference sequence). The CDR3 is 15 residues long. V gave up 3 bases and J gave up 2 bases; unmatched junction bases: 6. The CDR3 bases are TGCGCCAGCAGTGACGGCGGGACAGGAGCCTACGAGCAGTACTTC. Encoded protein: CASSDGGTGAYEQYF.

This clone was observed once. The rearrangement links TRBV13 to TRBJ2-7; 11 nucleotides align to TRBD2. The CDR3 consists of 15 residues. The germline CDR1 and CDR2 sequences are PRHDT and FYEKMQ (reference sequence). V shed 3 bases and J 0 bases; nucleotides not matched to a gene: 1. This chain's CDR3 is CASSLGLADSYEQYF. DNA for the CDR3: TGTGCCAGCAGCTTGGGACTAGCGGACTCCTACGAGCAGTACTTC.